The T cell receptor beta chain described here comes from a study of regulatory T cells in long-lasting Graves disease. CDR3 regions were amplified by Arm-PCR using iRepertoire HTBI primers to build TCR beta libraries. One entry per CDR3 protein results from TCRdb running MiXCR on the multiplex PCR reads. The table lists about 440,000 distinct CDR3 sequences, 15% to 20% of them singletons, with 20% to 25% in the top ten. The sample holds many counts of this clonotype. Sample time point: newly diagnosed GD, antithyroid drugs for less than 3 months. From PBMCs, RNA was extracted and then used to make the TCR library. American Thyroid Association guidelines were used to diagnose Graves' disease. The CDR3 runs 12 residues. V was trimmed by 5 bases and J by 10 bases, leaving 12 bases between them. The V gene's germline CDR1 is SGHVS and CDR2 FQNEAQ. The same sample was also used in a study of T cells in Graves' hyperthyroidism and ophthalmopathy. Per that paper: The TCR CDR3 was amplified in a first-round RT-PCR using the HTBI primer set. Blood also showed most of the thyroid clonotypes that were expanded above 0.001.

This receptor was taken from a woman between 18 and 29 years old with Graves disease. The chain combines TRBV7-8 with TRBJ2-1, with unresolved D. Here the sequenced sample was peripheral blood mononuclear cells (PBMCs), taken at new diagnosis, from a patient treated with antithyroid drugs. CDR3 sequence reads: CASSPSPAEQFF. The CDR3 bases are TGTGCCAGCAGCCCCTCCCCGGCGGAGCAGTTCTTC.